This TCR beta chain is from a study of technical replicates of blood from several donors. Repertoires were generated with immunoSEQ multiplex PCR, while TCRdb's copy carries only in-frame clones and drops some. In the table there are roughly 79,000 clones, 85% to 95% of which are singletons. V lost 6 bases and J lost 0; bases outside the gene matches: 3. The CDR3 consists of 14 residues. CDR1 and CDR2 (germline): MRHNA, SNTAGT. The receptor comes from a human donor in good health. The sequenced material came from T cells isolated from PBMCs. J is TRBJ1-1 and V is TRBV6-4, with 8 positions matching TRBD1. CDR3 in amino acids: CASRAQGVNTEAFF. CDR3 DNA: TGTGCCAGCAGAGCACAGGGGGTGAACACTGAAGCTTTCTTT.